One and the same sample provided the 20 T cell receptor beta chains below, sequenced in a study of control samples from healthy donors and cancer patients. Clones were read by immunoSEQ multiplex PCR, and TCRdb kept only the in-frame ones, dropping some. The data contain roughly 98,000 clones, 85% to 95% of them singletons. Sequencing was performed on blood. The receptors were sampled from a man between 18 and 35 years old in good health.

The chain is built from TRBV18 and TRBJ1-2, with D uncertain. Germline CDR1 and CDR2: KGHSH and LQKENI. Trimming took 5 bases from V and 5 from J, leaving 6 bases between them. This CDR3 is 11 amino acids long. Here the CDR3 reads CASSADYGYTF. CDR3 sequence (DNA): TGTGCCAGCTCAGCAGATTATGGCTACACCTTC.

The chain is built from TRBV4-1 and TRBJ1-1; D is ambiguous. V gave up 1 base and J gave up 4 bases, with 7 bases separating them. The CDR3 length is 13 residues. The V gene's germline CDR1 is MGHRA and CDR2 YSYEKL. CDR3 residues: CASSQADGTEAFF. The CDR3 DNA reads TGCGCCAGCAGCCAAGCGGATGGCACTGAAGCTTTCTTT.

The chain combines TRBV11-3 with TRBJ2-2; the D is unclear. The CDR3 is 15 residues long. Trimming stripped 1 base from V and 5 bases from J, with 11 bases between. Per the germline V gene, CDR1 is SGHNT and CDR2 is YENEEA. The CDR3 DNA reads TGTGCCAGCAGCTTAGCCTTGACTGGGACCGGGGAGCTGTTTTTT. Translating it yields CASSLALTGTGELFF.

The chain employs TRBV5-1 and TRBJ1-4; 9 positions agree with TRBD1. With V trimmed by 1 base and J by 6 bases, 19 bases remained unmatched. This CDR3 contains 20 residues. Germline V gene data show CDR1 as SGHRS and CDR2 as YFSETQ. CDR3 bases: TGCGCCAGCAGCTTGTCTAGTGCGACAGGGGGTAGGATAGGCGATGAAAAACTGTTTTTT. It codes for CASSLSSATGGRIGDEKLFF.

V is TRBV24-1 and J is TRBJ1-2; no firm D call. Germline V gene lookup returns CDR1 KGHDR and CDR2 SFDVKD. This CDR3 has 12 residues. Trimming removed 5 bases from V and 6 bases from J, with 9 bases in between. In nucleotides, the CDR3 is TGTGCCACCAGTGCTGCAGGAGATGGCTACACCTTC. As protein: CATSAAGDGYTF.

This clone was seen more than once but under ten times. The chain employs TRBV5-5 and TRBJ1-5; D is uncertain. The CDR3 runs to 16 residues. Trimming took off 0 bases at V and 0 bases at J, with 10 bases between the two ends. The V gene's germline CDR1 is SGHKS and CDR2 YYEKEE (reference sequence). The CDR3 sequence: CASSLVALNSNQPQHF. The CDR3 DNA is TGTGCCAGCAGCTTGGTCGCACTAAATAGCAATCAGCCCCAGCATTTT.

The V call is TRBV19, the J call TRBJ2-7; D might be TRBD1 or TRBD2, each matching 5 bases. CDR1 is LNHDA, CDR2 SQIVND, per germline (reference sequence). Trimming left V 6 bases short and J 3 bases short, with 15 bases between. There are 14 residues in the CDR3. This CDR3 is CASRTGAGLYEQYF. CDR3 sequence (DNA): TGTGCCAGTAGGACCGGGGCAGGCCTCTACGAGCAGTACTTC. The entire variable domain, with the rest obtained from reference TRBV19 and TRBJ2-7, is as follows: DGGITQSPKYLFRKEGQNVTLSCEQNLNHDAMYWYRQDPGQGLRLIYYSQIVNDFQKGDIAEGYSVSREKKESFPLTVTSAQKNPTAFYLCASRTGAGLYEQYFGPGTRLTVT.

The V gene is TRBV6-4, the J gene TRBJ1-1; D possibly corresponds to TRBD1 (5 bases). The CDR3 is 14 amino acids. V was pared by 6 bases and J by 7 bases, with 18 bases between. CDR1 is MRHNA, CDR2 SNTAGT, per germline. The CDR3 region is CASSPGGLRGEAFF. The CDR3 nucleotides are TGTGCCAGCAGCCCCGGGGGGTTGCGTGGTGAAGCTTTCTTT.

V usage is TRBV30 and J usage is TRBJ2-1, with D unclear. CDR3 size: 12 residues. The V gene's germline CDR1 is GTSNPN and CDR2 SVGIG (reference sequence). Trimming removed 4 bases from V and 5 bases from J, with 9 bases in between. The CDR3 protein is CAWNTGHNEQFF. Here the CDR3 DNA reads TGTGCCTGGAATACCGGCCACAATGAGCAGTTCTTC.

The CDR3 DNA is TGTGCCAGCAGTTTAAGTAGGAGTCATCAGCCCCAGCATTTT. Translating gives CASSLSRSHQPQHF. V usage is TRBV27 and J usage is TRBJ1-5, with no clear D. In germline, CDR1 is MNHEY, CDR2 SMNVEV (reference sequence). The CDR3 consists of 14 residues. V was trimmed by 2 bases and J by 5 bases, leaving 10 bases between them.

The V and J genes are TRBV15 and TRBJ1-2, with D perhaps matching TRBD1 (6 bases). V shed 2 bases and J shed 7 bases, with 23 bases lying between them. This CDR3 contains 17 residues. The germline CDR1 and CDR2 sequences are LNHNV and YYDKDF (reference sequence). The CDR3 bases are TGTGCCACCAGCAGACGATTTGGGGGGGCGAAAAGGGGTGGCTACACCTTC. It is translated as CATSRRFGGAKRGGYTF. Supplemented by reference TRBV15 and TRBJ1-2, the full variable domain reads DAMVIQNPRYQVTQFGKPVTLSCSQTLNHNVMYWYQQKSSQAPKLLFHYYDKDFNNEADTPDNFQSRRPNTSFCFLDIRSPGLGDTAMYLCATSRRFGGAKRGGYTFGSGTRLTVV.

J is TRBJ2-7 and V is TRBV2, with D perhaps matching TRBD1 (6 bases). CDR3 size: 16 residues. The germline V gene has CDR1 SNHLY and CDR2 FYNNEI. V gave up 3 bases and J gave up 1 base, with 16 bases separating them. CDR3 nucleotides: TGTGCCAGCAGTGAGGACCGGGACACCCTGTCCTACGAGCAGTACTTC. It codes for CASSEDRDTLSYEQYF.

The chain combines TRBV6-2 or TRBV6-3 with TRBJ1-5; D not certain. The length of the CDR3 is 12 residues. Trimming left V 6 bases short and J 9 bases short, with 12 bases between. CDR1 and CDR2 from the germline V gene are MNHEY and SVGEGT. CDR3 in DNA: TGTGCCAGCAGCACCCCTTTTGGGCCCCAGCATTTT. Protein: CASSTPFGPQHF.

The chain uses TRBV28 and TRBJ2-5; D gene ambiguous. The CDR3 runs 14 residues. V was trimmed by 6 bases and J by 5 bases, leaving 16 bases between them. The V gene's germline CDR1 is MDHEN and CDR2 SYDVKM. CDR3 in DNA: TGTGCCAGCAGGACCCCGGGTCATATGGAGACCCAGTACTTC. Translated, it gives CASRTPGHMETQYF.

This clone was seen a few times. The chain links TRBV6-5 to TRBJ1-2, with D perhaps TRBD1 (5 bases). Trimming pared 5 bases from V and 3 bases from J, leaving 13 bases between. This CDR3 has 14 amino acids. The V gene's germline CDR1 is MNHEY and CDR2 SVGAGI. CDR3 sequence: CASSNTDSHYGYTF. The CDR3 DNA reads TGTGCCAGCAGTAATACCGACAGTCACTATGGCTACACCTTC.

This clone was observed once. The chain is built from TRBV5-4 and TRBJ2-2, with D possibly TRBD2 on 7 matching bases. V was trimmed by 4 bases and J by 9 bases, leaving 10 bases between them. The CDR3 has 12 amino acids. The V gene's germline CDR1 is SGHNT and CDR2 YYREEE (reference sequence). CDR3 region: CASSPGGRELFF. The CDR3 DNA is TGTGCCAGCAGCCCGGGGGGCCGGGAGCTGTTTTTT.

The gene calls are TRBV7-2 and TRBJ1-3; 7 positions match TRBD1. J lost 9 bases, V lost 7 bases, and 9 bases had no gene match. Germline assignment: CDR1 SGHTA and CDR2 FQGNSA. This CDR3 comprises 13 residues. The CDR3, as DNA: TGTGCCAGCACCCGAGGGGGCCGCAGCACCATATATTTT. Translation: CASTRGGRSTIYF.

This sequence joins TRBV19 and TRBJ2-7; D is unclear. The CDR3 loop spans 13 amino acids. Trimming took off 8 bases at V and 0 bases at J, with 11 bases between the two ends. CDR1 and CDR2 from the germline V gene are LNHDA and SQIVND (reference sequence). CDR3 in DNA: TGTGCCAGTCGCGGACCTGTCTCCTACGAGCAGTACTTC. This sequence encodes CASRGPVSYEQYF. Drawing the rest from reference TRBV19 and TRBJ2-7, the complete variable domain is DGGITQSPKYLFRKEGQNVTLSCEQNLNHDAMYWYRQDPGQGLRLIYYSQIVNDFQKGDIAEGYSVSREKKESFPLTVTSAQKNPTAFYLCASRGPVSYEQYFGPGTRLTVT.

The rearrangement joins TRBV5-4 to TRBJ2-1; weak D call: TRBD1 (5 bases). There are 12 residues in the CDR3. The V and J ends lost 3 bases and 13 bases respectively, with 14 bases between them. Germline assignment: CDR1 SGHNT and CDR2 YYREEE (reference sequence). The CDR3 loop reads CASSSTRVGQFF. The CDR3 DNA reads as TGTGCCAGCAGCTCAACCAGGGTAGGACAGTTCTTC.

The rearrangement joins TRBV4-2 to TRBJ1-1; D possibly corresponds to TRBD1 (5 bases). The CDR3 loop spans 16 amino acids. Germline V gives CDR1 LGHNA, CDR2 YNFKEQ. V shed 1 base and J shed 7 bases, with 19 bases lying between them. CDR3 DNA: TGTGCCAGCAGCCAAGTACTCTGGGAGGACACCTATGAAGCTTTCTTT. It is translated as CASSQVLWEDTYEAFF.